The T cell receptor beta chain described here comes from a study of response to subunit inactivated influenza vaccine. Study-wide points: Authors proposed each seasonal influenza vaccination draws in few new T cells.

TCRdb passed the RT-PCR reads through MiXCR, listing each CDR3 protein once. The sample consists of about 520,000 distinct CDR3 sequences, approximately 7.8% of them appearing once. This clonotype was recorded at least ten times. Its antigen is not identified. This sample comprised PBMCs from blood, obtained roughly 24 months after vaccination. This sequence was found in a man aged 45 to 70 who received an inactivated influenza vaccine.

CDR3 nucleotide sequence: TGTGCCAGCAGCTCAACTCGGGGAGATACGCAGTATTTT. It yields the protein CASSSTRGDTQYF. This chain joins TRBV7-2 and TRBJ2-3, with D tentatively TRBD2 (5 bases). The CDR3 has 13 residues. The germline V gene encodes CDR1 SGHTA and CDR2 FQGNSA. V was clipped by 4 bases and J by 5 bases, with 10 bases between them. Looking up the rest from reference TRBV7-2 and TRBJ2-3 gives the full variable domain: GAGVSQSPSNKVTEKGKDVELRCDPISGHTALYWYRQSLGQGLEFLIYFQGNSAPDKSGLPSDRFSAERTGGSVSTLTIQRTQQEDSAVYLCASSSTRGDTQYFGPGTRLTVL.